These 26 T cell receptor beta chains were all obtained from the same sample, sequenced in a study of patients and donors after allogeneic stem cell transplantation. TCRdb independently ran MiXCR on the RT-PCR reads; one entry per CDR3 protein. This sample has roughly 940,000 distinct CDR3 sequences, with 15% to 20% found just once. The sequenced sample was blood, either unsorted or a sorted T cell fraction (not recorded which). The receptors derive from a human donor who was either an allogeneic HSCT recipient or a stem cell or donor lymphocyte infusion donor (not recorded which). It is not recorded whose cells these are; they may come from a transplant donor.

This clonotype has at least ten counts. J is TRBJ2-7 and V is TRBV29-1, with 8 bases identical to TRBD2. CDR1 SQVTM and CDR2 ANQGSEA come from the germline V gene. V shed 4 bases and J 6 bases; nucleotides not matched to a gene: 8. This CDR3 has 13 residues. The DNA of the CDR3 is TGCAGCGTTGCCCCGGGACTAGTATCCGAGCAGTACTTC. The encoded protein is CSVAPGLVSEQYF.

The chain uses TRBV6-1 and TRBJ2-7, with D unresolved. The V end was cut by 5 bases, the J end by 2 bases, with 13 bases between. Germline CDR1 reads MNHNS; CDR2 reads SASEGT. There are 14 residues in the CDR3. CDR3 coding DNA: TGTGCCAGCAGTCCCCATTTCGGGCCCTACGAGCAGTACTTC. This gives the protein CASSPHFGPYEQYF.

The chain has TRBV15 and TRBJ2-1; no definite D call. CDR1 is LNHNV and CDR2 is YYDKDF in the germline V gene (reference sequence). V was shortened by 0 bases and J by 9 bases, with 9 bases between the two germline ends. This CDR3 is built from 13 residues. CDR3 in amino acids: CATSRDRSLEQFF. The CDR3 DNA is TGTGCCACCAGCAGAGATCGAAGTCTTGAGCAGTTCTTC.

This clonotype was counted a few times. The chain joins TRBV27 to TRBJ1-5; tentatively, D is TRBD1 (5 bases). V lost 5 bases and J lost 10, with 12 bases in between. This CDR3 spans 12 amino acids. Germline CDR1 is MNHEY and CDR2 is SMNVEV (reference sequence). This chain's CDR3 is CASSLHGGPQHF. The CDR3 bases are TGTGCCAGCAGTCTCCACGGGGGACCCCAGCATTTT.

The chain employs TRBV4-1 and TRBJ1-2; unclear D gene. Trimming stripped 1 base from V and 5 bases from J, with 11 bases between. CDR3 length: 14 amino acids. Per the germline V gene, CDR1 is MGHRA and CDR2 is YSYEKL. The CDR3 DNA reads TGCGCCAGCAGCCAAGTGTTGGATGATTATGGCTACACCTTC. Encoded protein: CASSQVLDDYGYTF.

V usage is TRBV4-2 and J usage is TRBJ2-1; D is unresolved. V shed 4 bases and J shed 0 bases, with 25 bases lying between them. The germline V gene has CDR1 LGHNA and CDR2 YNFKEQ. The CDR3 consists of 20 residues. CDR3 loop: CASSRVDGLSPITSYNEQFF. CDR3 sequence (DNA): TGTGCCAGCAGCCGGGTTGATGGGCTATCACCAATCACCTCCTACAATGAGCAGTTCTTC.

This clonotype has more than one count but fewer than ten. The chain employs TRBV10-3 and TRBJ2-2, with D perhaps TRBD2 (6 bases). Germline assignment: CDR1 ENHRY and CDR2 SYGVKD. Trimming cost V 5 bases and J 7 bases, with 17 bases left between them. There are 15 residues in the CDR3. Written as DNA, the CDR3 is TGTGCCATCAGTATCGGGACTCCTCTTGACGGGGAGCTGTTTTTT. Translating gives CAISIGTPLDGELFF.

This clonotype was counted between two and nine times. The chain employs TRBV16 and TRBJ2-1; TRBD1 matches at 8 bases. Germline V CDR1 and CDR2: KGHSY, FQNENV. The length of the CDR3 is 18 residues. V dropped 6 bases and J dropped 6; count of bases not matched to a gene: 19. For the CDR3, the DNA is TGTGCCAGCAGTCTAAATCATCCGGCAGGGGGCAAAGGCAATGAGCAGTTCTTC. Its translation is CASSLNHPAGGKGNEQFF.

The rearrangement uses TRBV12-3 or TRBV12-4 and TRBJ2-5, with D uncertain. The V gene lost 5 bases and the J gene lost 0 bases, with 10 bases spanning the gap. There are 14 residues in the CDR3. CDR3 amino acids: CASSPNPYQETQYF. In DNA, the CDR3 is TGTGCCAGCAGTCCAAACCCTTACCAAGAGACCCAGTACTTC.

A few counts support this clonotype. The chain uses TRBV20-1 and TRBJ2-2; D perhaps matches TRBD2 (6 bases). V dropped 2 bases and J dropped 5 bases, with 18 bases sitting between them. Germline CDR1 reads DFQATT; CDR2 reads SNEGSKA (reference sequence). This CDR3 has 16 residues. CDR3 bases: TGCAGTGCTAGACCCGAGCGGGTTACTCGGACCGGGGAGCTGTTTTTT. Its protein product is CSARPERVTRTGELFF.

The chain joins TRBV11-1 to TRBJ2-3; 10 positions match TRBD2. There are 20 residues in the CDR3. Germline values: CDR1 SGHAT, CDR2 FQDESV (reference sequence). With V trimmed by 2 bases and J by 0 bases, 14 bases remained unmatched. CDR3: CASSLKALAGELTSTDTQYF. The CDR3 nucleotides are TGTGCCAGCAGCTTAAAGGCGCTAGCGGGGGAGTTGACAAGCACAGATACGCAGTATTTT.

This clonotype was detected ten times or more. The V call is TRBV29-1, the J call TRBJ2-2, with D maybe TRBD1 (6 bases). This CDR3 spans 13 amino acids. V was pared by 7 bases and J by 2 bases, with 11 bases between. The germline V gene has CDR1 SQVTM and CDR2 ANQGSEA. As DNA, the CDR3 is TGCAGCGCCTTACAGGGTAACACCGGGGAGCTGTTTTTT. This translates into CSALQGNTGELFF.

This clonotype was observed many times. V and J are TRBV12-3 or TRBV12-4 and TRBJ1-2; a weak D match, TRBD1 (6 bases). This CDR3 spans 17 amino acids. V lost 2 bases and J lost 4, with 20 bases in between. CDR3 loop: CASSLRARGALGYGYTF. The CDR3 DNA is TGTGCCAGCAGTTTACGAGCGCGGGGGGCGCTGGGCTATGGCTACACCTTC.

This clonotype was observed a few times. The genes are TRBV5-1 and TRBJ2-2; 9 nucleotides match TRBD1. Germline CDR1 SGHRS, CDR2 YFSETQ. The CDR3 totals 15 residues. With V trimmed by 4 bases and J by 4 bases, 5 bases remained unmatched. DNA for the CDR3: TGCGCCAGCAGCCGGACAGGGGAGGTCACCGGGGAGCTGTTTTTT. It translates to CASSRTGEVTGELFF. Full variable domain (remainder filled in from reference TRBV5-1 and TRBJ2-2): KAGVTQTPRYLIKTRGQQVTLSCSPISGHRSVSWYQQTPGQGLQFLFEYFSETQRNKGNFPGRFSGRQFSNSRSEMNVSTLELGDSALYLCASSRTGEVTGELFFGEGSRLTVL.

This clonotype was picked up a small number of times. The DNA for the CDR3 is TGTGCCAGCAGCTTGGAGGGATCCACCCAAAGGGGGACCCAGTACTTC. Its protein is CASSLEGSTQRGTQYF. This chain connects TRBV5-6 to TRBJ2-5, with D possibly matching TRBD1 (5 bases). CDR1 is SGHDT, CDR2 YYEEEE, per germline. Deletions cut 0 bases from V and 7 bases from J, with 19 bases between. The CDR3 extends over 16 amino acids.

This clonotype was recorded a few times. This chain uses TRBV6-1 with TRBJ1-1; perhaps TRBD1 as D (6 bases). V was pared by 9 bases and J by 3 bases, with 17 bases between. Looked up from germline, CDR1 is MNHNS and CDR2 is SASEGT. The CDR3 has 14 residues. This CDR3 is CASLNTGMYTEAFF. The CDR3 bases are TGTGCCAGTCTGAACACAGGGATGTACACTGAAGCTTTCTTT.

The V gene is TRBV6-1, the J gene TRBJ1-2, with D possibly TRBD1 on 5 matching bases. This CDR3 has 14 residues. V lost 8 bases and J lost 3, with 16 bases in between. Germline CDR1 is MNHNS and CDR2 is SASEGT. The CDR3 sequence is CASGLPGEDYGYTF. The DNA for the CDR3 is TGTGCCAGCGGGCTCCCGGGGGAGGACTATGGCTACACCTTC.

This clonotype was seen only a few times. This rearrangement joins TRBV2 to TRBJ2-7; D ambiguous. Trimming removed 6 bases from V and 6 bases from J, with 9 bases in between. Germline V gene lookup returns CDR1 SNHLY and CDR2 FYNNEI. This CDR3 has 11 residues. The CDR3 is CASRDSGEQYF. Here the CDR3 DNA reads TGTGCCAGCAGAGATTCCGGCGAGCAGTACTTC.

The chain is built from TRBV20-1 and TRBJ2-7; TRBD2 might be the D (6 bases). Germline loops: CDR1 DFQATT, CDR2 SNEGSKA (reference sequence). Trimming took 5 bases from V and 2 from J, leaving 19 bases between them. The length of the CDR3 is 15 residues. The CDR3 coding sequence is TGCAGTGCTCCCAATTACCGGGGGACCACCTACGAGCAGTACTTC. Translating it yields CSAPNYRGTTYEQYF.

The chain recombines TRBV27 with TRBJ2-7; 7 nucleotides match TRBD1. This CDR3 spans 14 amino acids. J was trimmed by 3 bases and V by 4 bases; bases with no gene match: 6. CDR1 and CDR2 from the germline V gene are MNHEY and SMNVEV (reference sequence). The CDR3 loop reads CASSWGQNHYEQYF. For the CDR3, the DNA is TGTGCCAGCAGTTGGGGACAGAATCACTACGAGCAGTACTTC.

V gene TRBV7-9 combines with J gene TRBJ2-3; the D call may be TRBD1 or TRBD2 (5 bases each). The V gene lost 3 bases and the J gene lost 5 bases, with 18 bases spanning the gap. The CDR3 has 16 residues. Germline V lookup: CDR1 SEHNR, CDR2 FQNEAQ (reference sequence). DNA for the CDR3: TGTGCCAGCAGCTTGGAGGTAGGGGACCCAGAAGATACGCAGTATTTT. Encoded protein: CASSLEVGDPEDTQYF.

The gene calls are TRBV9 and TRBJ2-3, with unresolved D. Trimming shortened V by 2 bases and J by 3 bases, and 13 bases separated the two germline ends. Looked up from germline, CDR1 is SGDLS and CDR2 is YYNGEE. This CDR3 comprises 15 residues. The CDR3 loop reads CASSVRHLLTDTQYF. The CDR3 DNA sequence: TGTGCCAGCAGCGTCCGTCACTTATTGACAGATACGCAGTATTTT.

The genes are TRBV10-3 and TRBJ2-2; D possibly corresponds to TRBD2 (5 bases). The CDR3 is made up of 14 amino acids. Germline CDR1 ENHRY, CDR2 SYGVKD. Trimming removed 6 bases at V and 0 bases at J, with 8 bases between. CDR3 region: CAISGNANTGELFF. The CDR3 nucleotides are TGTGCCATCAGCGGGAACGCGAACACCGGGGAGCTGTTTTTT.

V gene TRBV20-1 combines with J gene TRBJ2-1, with 7 nucleotides matching TRBD2. Trimming took 6 bases from V and 6 from J; bases not matched to a gene: 8. The germline gives CDR1 DFQATT, CDR2 SNEGSKA (reference sequence). This CDR3 contains 13 residues. The CDR3 loop is CSAGALALNEQFF. The CDR3 nucleotides read TGCAGTGCCGGGGCACTAGCGCTCAATGAGCAGTTCTTC.

This clonotype has at least ten counts. The chain couples TRBV12-3 or TRBV12-4 to TRBJ2-7; D unresolved. V was pared by 6 bases and J by 6 bases, with 15 bases between. This CDR3 contains 13 residues. CDR3 in DNA: TGTGCCAGCAGGGCCAACATTCTTGGCGAGCAGTACTTC. Translation: CASRANILGEQYF.

This clonotype appeared a few times. The CDR3 loop is CASSYNRGRSQGTYEQYF. The CDR3 DNA reads TGTGCCAGCAGTTATAACAGGGGGCGTTCGCAGGGGACTTACGAGCAGTACTTC. The rearrangement joins TRBV2 to TRBJ2-7, with 9 bases fitting TRBD1. The V and J ends lost 5 bases and 4 bases, in that order; junction bases with no gene match: 18. This CDR3 contains 18 residues. The germline V gene encodes CDR1 SNHLY and CDR2 FYNNEI.